The clone carrying this T cell receptor (beta chain) occurred many times. Its specificity is not known. Uncontrolled infection, other autoimmune disease, pregnancy or lactation led to exclusion. The authors obtained PBMCs from about 9 ml of fresh peripheral blood. What was amplified from RNA transcripts were TCR beta CDR3 regions. First-round RT-PCR targeting the TCR CDR3 was performed with the HTBI primer set. TCRdb used MiXCR to reprocess the multiplex PCR reads, holding one entry per CDR3 protein. The repertoire consists of fewer than 900,000 distinct CDR3 sequences, with over 15% occurring once and the leading ten covering roughly 8%. Per germline, CDR1 SEHNR and CDR2 FQNEAQ (reference sequence). This CDR3 is built from 13 residues. The V and J ends lost 4 bases and 4 bases respectively, with 9 bases between them. The source of the sample is a study of T cells in Graves' hyperthyroidism and ophthalmopathy.

Overall study findings and caveats: Ophthalmopathy cases were set apart from stable hyperthyroidism by a 13 V-J model. Peripheral blood also featured most of the thyroid clonotypes expanded above 0.001.

The chain carries TRBV7-9 and TRBJ2-3; D gene ambiguous. The specimen sequenced was blood. The clonotype originates from a young man with Graves' hyperthyroidism. The CDR3 nucleotides are TGTGCCAGCAGCTCCCTACTGGCAGATACGCAGTATTTT. Translation gives CASSSLLADTQYF.